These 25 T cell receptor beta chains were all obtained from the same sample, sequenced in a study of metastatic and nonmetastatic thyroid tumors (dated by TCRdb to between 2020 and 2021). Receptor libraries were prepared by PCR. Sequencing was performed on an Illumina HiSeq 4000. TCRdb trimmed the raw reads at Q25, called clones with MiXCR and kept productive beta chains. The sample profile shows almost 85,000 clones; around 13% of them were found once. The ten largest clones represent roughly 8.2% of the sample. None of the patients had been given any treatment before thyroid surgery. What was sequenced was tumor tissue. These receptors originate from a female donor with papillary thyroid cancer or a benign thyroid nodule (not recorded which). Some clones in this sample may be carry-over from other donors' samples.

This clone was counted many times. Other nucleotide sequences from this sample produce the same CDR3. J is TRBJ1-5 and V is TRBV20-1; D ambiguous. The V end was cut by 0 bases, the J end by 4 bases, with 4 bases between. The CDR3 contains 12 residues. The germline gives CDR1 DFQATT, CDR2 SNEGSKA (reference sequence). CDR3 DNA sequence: TGCAGTGCTAGAGATCGTAATCAGCCCCAGCATTTT. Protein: CSARDRNQPQHF.

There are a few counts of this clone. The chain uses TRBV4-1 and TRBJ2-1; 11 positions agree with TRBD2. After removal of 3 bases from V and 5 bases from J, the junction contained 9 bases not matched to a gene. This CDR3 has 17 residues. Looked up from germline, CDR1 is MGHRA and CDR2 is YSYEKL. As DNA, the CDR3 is TGCGCCAGCAGCCAGGCTATAGCGGGAGGGTCTCACAATGAGCAGTTCTTC. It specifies CASSQAIAGGSHNEQFF.

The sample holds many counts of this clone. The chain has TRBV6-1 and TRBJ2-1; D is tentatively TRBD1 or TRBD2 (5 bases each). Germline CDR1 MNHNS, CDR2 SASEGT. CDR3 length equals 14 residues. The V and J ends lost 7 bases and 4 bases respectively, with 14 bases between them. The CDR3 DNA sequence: TGTGCCAGCAATCAAGGGACCGTTTACAATGAGCAGTTCTTC. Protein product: CASNQGTVYNEQFF.

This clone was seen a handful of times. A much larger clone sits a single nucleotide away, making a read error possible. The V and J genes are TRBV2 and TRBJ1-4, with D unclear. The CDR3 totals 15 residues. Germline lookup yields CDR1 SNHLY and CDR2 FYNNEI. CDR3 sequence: CASSPMTSPSGKLVF. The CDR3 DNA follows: TGTGCCAGCAGTCCCATGACTTCCCCTAGCGGAAAACTGGTTTTT.

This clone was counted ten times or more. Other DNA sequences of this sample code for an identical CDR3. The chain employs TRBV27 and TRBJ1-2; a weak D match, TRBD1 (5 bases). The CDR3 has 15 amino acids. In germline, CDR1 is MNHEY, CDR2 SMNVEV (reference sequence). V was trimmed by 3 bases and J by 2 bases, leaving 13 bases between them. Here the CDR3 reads CASSLGVRANYGYTF. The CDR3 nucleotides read TGTGCCAGCAGTTTGGGGGTCAGGGCGAACTATGGCTACACCTTC.

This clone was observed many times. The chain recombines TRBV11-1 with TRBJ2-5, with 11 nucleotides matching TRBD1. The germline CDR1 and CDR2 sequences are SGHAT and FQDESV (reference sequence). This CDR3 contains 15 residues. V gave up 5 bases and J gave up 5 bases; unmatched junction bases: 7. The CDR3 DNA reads TGTGCCAGCAGCCCCCGGGACAGGGGGGCCGAGACCCAGTACTTC. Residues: CASSPRDRGAETQYF.

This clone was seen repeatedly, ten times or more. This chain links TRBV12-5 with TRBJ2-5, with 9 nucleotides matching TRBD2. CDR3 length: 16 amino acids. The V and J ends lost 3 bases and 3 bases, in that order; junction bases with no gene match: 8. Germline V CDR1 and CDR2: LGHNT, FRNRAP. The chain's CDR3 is CASGLVSGSGKETQYF. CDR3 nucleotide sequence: TGTGCTAGTGGTTTAGTTAGCGGGAGCGGCAAAGAGACCCAGTACTTC.

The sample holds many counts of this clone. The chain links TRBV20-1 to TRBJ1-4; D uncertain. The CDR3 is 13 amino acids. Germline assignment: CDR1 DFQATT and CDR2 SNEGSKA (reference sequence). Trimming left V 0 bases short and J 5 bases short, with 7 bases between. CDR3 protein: CSARDSENEKLFF. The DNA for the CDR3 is TGCAGTGCTAGAGACAGCGAGAATGAAAAACTGTTTTTT.

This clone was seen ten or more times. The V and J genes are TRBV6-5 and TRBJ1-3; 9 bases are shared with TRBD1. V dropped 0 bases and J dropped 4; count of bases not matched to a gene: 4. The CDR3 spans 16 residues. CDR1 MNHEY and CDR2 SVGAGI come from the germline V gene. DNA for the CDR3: TGTGCCAGCAGTTACTCGGGACAGGGCCCCGGAAACACCATATATTTT. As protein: CASSYSGQGPGNTIYF.

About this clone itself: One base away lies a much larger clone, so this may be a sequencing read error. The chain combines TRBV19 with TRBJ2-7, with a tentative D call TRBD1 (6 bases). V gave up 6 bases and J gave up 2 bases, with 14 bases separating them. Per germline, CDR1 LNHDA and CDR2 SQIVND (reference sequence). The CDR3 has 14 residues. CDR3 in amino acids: CASSRTVRTYEQYF. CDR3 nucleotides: TGTGCCAGTAGCCGGACAGTGAGGACCTACGAGCAGTACTTC.

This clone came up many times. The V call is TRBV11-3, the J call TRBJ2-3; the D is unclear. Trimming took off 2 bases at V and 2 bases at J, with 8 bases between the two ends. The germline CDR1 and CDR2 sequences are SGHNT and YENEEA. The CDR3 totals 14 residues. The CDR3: CASSLRGNTDTQYF. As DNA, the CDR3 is TGTGCCAGCAGCTTACGCGGTAACACAGATACGCAGTATTTT.

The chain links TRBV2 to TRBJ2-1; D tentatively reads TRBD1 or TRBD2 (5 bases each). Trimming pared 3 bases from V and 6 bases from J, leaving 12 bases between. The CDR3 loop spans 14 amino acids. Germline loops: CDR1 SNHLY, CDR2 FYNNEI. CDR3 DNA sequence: TGTGCCAGCAGTGAGGGGGTTGTGGGCAATGAGCAGTTCTTC. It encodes CASSEGVVGNEQFF.

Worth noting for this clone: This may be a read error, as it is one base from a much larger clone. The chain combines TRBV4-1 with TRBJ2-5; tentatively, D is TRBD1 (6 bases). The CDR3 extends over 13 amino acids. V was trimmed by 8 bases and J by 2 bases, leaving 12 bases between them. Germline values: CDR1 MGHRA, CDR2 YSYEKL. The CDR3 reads CASLVQGQETQYF. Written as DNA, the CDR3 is TGCGCCAGCCTGGTACAGGGACAAGAGACCCAGTACTTC.

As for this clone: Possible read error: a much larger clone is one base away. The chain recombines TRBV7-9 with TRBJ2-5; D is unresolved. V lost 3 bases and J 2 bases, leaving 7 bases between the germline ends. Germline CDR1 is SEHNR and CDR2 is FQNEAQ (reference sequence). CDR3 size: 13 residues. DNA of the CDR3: TGTGCCAGCAGCTTCGGGTGGCAAGAGACCCAGTACTTC. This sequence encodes CASSFGWQETQYF.

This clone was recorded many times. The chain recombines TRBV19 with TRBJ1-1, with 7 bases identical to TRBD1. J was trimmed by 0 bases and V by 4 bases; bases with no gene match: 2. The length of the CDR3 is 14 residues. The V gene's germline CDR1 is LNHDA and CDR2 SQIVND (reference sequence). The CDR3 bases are TGTGCCAGTAGTACTCAGGGGGTGAACACTGAAGCTTTCTTT. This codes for CASSTQGVNTEAFF.

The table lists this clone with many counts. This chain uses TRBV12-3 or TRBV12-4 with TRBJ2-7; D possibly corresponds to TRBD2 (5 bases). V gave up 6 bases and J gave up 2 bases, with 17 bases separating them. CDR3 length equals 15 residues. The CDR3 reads CASSSSFGLAYEQYF. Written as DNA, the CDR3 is TGTGCCAGCAGCTCTAGCTTTGGTTTAGCCTACGAGCAGTACTTC.

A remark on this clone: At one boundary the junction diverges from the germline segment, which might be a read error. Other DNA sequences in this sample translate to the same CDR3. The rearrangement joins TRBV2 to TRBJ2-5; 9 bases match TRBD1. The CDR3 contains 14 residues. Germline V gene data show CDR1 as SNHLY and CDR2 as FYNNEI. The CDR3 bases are TGTGCCAGCAAATCCGGGACAGGGCAAGAGACACAGTACTTC. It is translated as CASKSGTGQETQYF. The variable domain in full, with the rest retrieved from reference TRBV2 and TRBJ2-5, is EPEVTQTPSHQVTQMGQEVILRCVPISNHLYFYWYRQILGQKVEFLVSFYNNEISEKSEIFDDQFSVERPDGSNFTLKIRSTKLEDSAMYFCASKSGTGQETQYFGPGTRLLVL.

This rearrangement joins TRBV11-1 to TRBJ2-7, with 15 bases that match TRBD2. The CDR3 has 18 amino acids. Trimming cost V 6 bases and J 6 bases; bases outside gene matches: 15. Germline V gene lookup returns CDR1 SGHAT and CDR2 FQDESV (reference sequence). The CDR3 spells CASRAGLAGGFHLFEQYF. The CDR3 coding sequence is TGTGCCAGCAGAGCGGGACTAGCGGGAGGATTCCACCTCTTCGAGCAGTACTTC. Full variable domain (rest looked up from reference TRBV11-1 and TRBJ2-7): EAEVAQSPRYKITEKSQAVAFWCDPISGHATLYWYRQILGQGPELLVQFQDESVVDDSQLPKDRFSAERLKGVDSTLKIQPAELGDSAMYLCASRAGLAGGFHLFEQYFGPGTRLTVT.

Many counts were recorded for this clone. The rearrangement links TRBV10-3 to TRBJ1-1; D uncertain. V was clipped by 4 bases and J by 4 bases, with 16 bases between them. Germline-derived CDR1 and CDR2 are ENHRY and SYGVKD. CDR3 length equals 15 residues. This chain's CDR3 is CAISGPQGPFTEAFF. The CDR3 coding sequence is TGTGCCATCAGTGGGCCCCAAGGGCCCTTCACTGAAGCTTTCTTT.

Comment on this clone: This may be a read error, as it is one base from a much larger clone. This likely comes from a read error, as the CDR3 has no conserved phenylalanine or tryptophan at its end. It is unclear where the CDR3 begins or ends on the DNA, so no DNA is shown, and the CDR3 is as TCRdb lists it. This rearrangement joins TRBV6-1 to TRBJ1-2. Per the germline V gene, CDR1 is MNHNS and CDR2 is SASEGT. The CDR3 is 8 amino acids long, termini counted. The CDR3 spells CASSTDTL.

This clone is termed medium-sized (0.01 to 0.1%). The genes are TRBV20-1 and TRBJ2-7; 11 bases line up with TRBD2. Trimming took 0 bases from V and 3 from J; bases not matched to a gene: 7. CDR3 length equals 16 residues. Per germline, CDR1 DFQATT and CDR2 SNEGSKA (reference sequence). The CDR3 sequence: CSAREAASGRYYEQYF. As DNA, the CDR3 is TGCAGTGCTAGAGAGGCGGCTAGCGGGAGGTACTACGAGCAGTACTTC.

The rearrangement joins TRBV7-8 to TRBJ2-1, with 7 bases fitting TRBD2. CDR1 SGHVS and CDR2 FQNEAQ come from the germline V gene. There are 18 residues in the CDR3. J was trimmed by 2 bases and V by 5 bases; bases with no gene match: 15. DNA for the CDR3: TGTGCCAGCAGCGCTAGACTAGCCTCGGTGGGGCCCTACAATGAGCAGTTCTTC. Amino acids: CASSARLASVGPYNEQFF.

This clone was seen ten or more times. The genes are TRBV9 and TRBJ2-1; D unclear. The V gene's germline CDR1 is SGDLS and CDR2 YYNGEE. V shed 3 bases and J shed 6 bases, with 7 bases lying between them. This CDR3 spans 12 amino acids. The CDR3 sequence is CASSATPNEQFF. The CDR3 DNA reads TGTGCCAGCAGCGCCACCCCCAATGAGCAGTTCTTC.

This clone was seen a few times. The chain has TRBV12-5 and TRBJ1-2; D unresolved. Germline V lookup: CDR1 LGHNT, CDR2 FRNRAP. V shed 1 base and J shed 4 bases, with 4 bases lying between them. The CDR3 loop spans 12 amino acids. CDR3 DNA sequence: TGTGCTAGTGGTTTGGAGATCTATGGCTACACCTTC. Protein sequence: CASGLEIYGYTF.

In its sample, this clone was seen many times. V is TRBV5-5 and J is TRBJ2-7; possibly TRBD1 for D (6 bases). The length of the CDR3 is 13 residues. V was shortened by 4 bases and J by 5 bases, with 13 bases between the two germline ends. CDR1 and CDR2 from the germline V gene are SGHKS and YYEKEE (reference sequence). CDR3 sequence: CASSTGSWHEQYF. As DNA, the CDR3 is TGTGCCAGCAGCACAGGGTCTTGGCACGAGCAGTACTTC.